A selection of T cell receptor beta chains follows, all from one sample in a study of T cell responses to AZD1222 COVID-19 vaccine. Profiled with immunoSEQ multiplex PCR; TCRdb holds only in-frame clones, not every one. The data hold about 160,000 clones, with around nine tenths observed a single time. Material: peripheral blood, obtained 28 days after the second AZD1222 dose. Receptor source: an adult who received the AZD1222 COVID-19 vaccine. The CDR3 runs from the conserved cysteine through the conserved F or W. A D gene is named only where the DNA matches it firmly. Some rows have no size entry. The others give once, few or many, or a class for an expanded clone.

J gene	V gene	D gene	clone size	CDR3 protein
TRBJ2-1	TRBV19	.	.	CASTKGGIYNEQFF
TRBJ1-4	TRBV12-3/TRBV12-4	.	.	CASSPLWGEKLFF
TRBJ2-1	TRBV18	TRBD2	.	CASSGTSGETYNEQFF
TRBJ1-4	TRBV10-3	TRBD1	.	CAIGRQGGEKLFF
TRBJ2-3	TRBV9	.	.	CASSVALGTDTQYF
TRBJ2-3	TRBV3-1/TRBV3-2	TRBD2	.	CASSPPAGGTGAQYF
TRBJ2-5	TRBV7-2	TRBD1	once	CASTGTGGETQYF
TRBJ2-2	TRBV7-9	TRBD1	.	CASSFTGGSGELFF
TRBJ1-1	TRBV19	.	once	CASGERTVNTEAFF
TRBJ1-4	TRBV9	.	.	CASSGHGAASNEKLFF
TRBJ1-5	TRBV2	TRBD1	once	CASSTDRWQPQHF
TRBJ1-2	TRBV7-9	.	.	CASSLAGNSYGYTF
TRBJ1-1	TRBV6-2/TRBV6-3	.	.	CASSYSPNRVGMNTEAFF
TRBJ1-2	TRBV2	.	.	CASSLPEGYGYTF
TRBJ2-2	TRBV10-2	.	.	CASRSWGSTGELFF
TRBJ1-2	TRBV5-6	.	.	CASSLLAGWSDGYTF
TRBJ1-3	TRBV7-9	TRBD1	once	CASSTPRSGQGNTIYF
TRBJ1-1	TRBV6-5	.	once	CASTLIQGTEAFF
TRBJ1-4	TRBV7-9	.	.	CASSLQKSSEKLFF
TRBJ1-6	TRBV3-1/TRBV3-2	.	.	CASSQDGGNSPLHF
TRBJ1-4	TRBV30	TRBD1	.	CAWRIQGYGATNEKLFF
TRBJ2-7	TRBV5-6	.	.	CASSPPGTGIGQYF
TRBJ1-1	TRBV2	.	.	CASSDQWTEAFF
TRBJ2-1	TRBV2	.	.	CASTETGLREQFF
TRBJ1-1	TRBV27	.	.	CASSFAGTPVRSAEAFF
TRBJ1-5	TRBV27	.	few	CASSGTLNQPQHF
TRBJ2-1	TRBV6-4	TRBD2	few	CASSPTSGHTNEQFF
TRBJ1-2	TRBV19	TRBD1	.	CASSRDREDGYTF
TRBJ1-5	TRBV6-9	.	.	CASSLLRRLGNQPQHF
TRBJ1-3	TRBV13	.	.	CASSSRFEMENYGDTIYF
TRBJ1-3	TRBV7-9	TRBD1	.	CASSLWDRSSGNTIYF
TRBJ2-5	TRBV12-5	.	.	CASGYQTQETQYF
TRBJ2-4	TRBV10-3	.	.	CAIREGPLAKNIQYF
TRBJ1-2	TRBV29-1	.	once	CSVQDKNYGYTF
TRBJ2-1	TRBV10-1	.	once	CASSGGDNEQFF
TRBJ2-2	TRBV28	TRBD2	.	CASSSRGGQSGELFF
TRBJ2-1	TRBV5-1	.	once	CASSWGPDNEQFF
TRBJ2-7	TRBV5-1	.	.	CASSRGLYEQYF
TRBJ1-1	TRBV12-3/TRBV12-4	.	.	CASSATSGTAFF
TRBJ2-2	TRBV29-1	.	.	CSATDPTGELFF